This T cell receptor (beta chain) came from a study of blood T cell repertoires in COVID-19. As for the study in general: From the United States, Italy and Spain came samples of acute and convalescent COVID-19. Nucleic acid was either cDNA or gDNA, and it came from T cells, B-cell-depleted T cells, or PBMCs.

Authors' processing steps: Estimates of nucleated cell counts were drawn from the amplification of reference gene primers. Clones were sequenced by immunoSEQ multiplex PCR, and TCRdb holds only the in-frame ones, with some missing. V and J calls and clone size are copied from that table; D and trimming were computed from the DNA. The sample lists roughly 100,000 clones, around 76% occurring once. The length of the CDR3 is 13 residues. After removal of 1 base from V and 5 bases from J, the junction contained 2 bases not matched to a gene. Germline-derived CDR1 and CDR2 are LNHNV and YYDKDF (reference sequence).

This chain uses TRBV15 with TRBJ2-7; 7 positions match TRBD2. Source material: peripheral blood. The sequence was collected from a woman in her 70s with acute or convalescent COVID-19. CDR3 coding DNA: TGTGCCACCAGCAGAGGGGCGGGGGACGAGCAGTACTTC. It is translated as CATSRGAGDEQYF. Full variable domain (outside the CDR3, taken from reference TRBV15 and TRBJ2-7): DAMVIQNPRYQVTQFGKPVTLSCSQTLNHNVMYWYQQKSSQAPKLLFHYYDKDFNNEADTPDNFQSRRPNTSFCFLDIRSPGLGDTAMYLCATSRGAGDEQYFGPGTRLTVT.